This T cell receptor beta chain was found in a study of CD8 T cells in Susac syndrome. Trimming cost V 6 bases and J 7 bases, with 12 bases left between them. This CDR3 spans 13 amino acids. Germline CDR1 SEHNR, CDR2 FQNEAQ (reference sequence). When the RNA was reverse transcribed, random hexamers were used with an input of about 0.45 to 1 ug. TCRdb redid the calling of the immunoSEQ multiplex PCR reads with MiXCR, one entry per CDR3 protein. The data show under 110,000 distinct CDR3 sequences, approximately 94% seen once. The sample was CD8+ T cells from PBMCs. The sequence derives from a human donor with Susac syndrome. The J gene is TRBJ2-2, the V gene TRBV7-9; the D is unclear. The CDR3 DNA follows: TGTGCCAGCAGTCTCGACGATATCGGGGAGCTGTTTTTT. The encoded protein is CASSLDDIGELFF.